These 15 T cell receptor beta chains came from one sample sequenced in a study of neurological immune-mediated disorders. TCRdb reanalysed the 5' RACE reads using MiXCR and keeps one entry per CDR3 protein. Of tens of thousands of distinct CDR3 sequences in the sample, 4.5% to 5.5% were seen once. The sample taken for sequencing was PBMCs. These receptors all stem from a man younger than 45 with multiple sclerosis.

This clonotype was seen repeatedly, ten times or more. This chain uses TRBV5-1 with TRBJ1-2, with 8 bases that match TRBD1. V dropped 4 bases and J dropped 7; count of bases not matched to a gene: 12. The V gene's germline CDR1 is SGHRS and CDR2 YFSETQ. CDR3 size: 15 residues. The CDR3 sequence is CASSPTGEIPSGYTF. The CDR3, as DNA: TGCGCCAGCAGCCCGACAGGGGAGATTCCGAGTGGCTACACCTTC.

This clonotype was recorded many times. This may arise from a read error, as a much more abundant clone is one base away. The V call is TRBV20-1, the J call TRBJ2-4; 9 nucleotides align to TRBD2. The V and J ends lost 0 bases and 10 bases, in that order; junction bases with no gene match: 10. The CDR3 totals 15 residues. The germline V gene encodes CDR1 DFQATT and CDR2 SNEGSKA (reference sequence). This CDR3 is CSARDPLAGLKIQYF. The CDR3 DNA is TGCAGTGCTAGAGACCCGCTAGCGGGGCTAAAAATTCAGTACTTC.

This clonotype turned up a few times. The rearrangement joins TRBV5-1 to TRBJ1-6; 12 bases align to TRBD1. Per germline, CDR1 SGHRS and CDR2 YFSETQ. Trimming cost V 4 bases and J 15 bases; bases outside gene matches: 8. The CDR3 contains 14 residues. This CDR3 reads CASSPGQGASLLHF. The CDR3, as DNA: TGCGCCAGCAGCCCGGGACAGGGGGCGAGTCTCCTCCACTTT.

At least ten counts were recorded for this clonotype. This chain uses TRBV20-1 with TRBJ2-7; 8 bases line up with TRBD2. The germline gives CDR1 DFQATT, CDR2 SNEGSKA (reference sequence). V lost 7 bases and J lost 2; bases outside the gene matches: 10. The CDR3 contains 14 residues. The CDR3 DNA sequence: TGCAGTGGAGTGGAAGCGGGGGAAACCTACGAGCAGTACTTC. This gives the protein CSGVEAGETYEQYF.

The V and J genes are TRBV10-2 and TRBJ2-3; tentatively, D is TRBD2 (5 bases). This CDR3 has 13 amino acids. V was shortened by 7 bases and J by 0 bases, with 8 bases between the two germline ends. In germline, CDR1 is WSHSY, CDR2 SAAADI. CDR3 region: CASTGRSTDTQYF. The DNA for the CDR3 is TGCGCCAGCACGGGGAGAAGCACAGATACGCAGTATTTT.

The chain carries TRBV20-1 and TRBJ2-3, with TRBD2 matching over 11 bases. Per the germline V gene, CDR1 is DFQATT and CDR2 is SNEGSKA (reference sequence). The V gene end was trimmed by 7 bases and the J gene end by 5 bases; junction bases not matched to a gene: 5. There are 13 residues in the CDR3. Here the CDR3 reads CSVVLAGVDTQYF. CDR3 DNA sequence: TGCAGTGTGGTACTAGCGGGGGTAGATACGCAGTATTTT.

This clonotype came up a few times. This chain's CDR3 is CASSPGLAGANTGELFF. CDR3 sequence (DNA): TGTGCCAGCTCCCCAGGACTAGCGGGAGCGAACACCGGGGAGCTGTTTTTT. The chain links TRBV18 to TRBJ2-2; TRBD2 matches 13 bases. Germline V gene data show CDR1 as KGHSH and CDR2 as LQKENI. This CDR3 spans 17 amino acids. V lost 6 bases and J lost 0; bases outside the gene matches: 4.

This clonotype was seen many times. The chain recombines TRBV5-1 with TRBJ2-3; 13 bases are a match to TRBD2. V lost 2 bases to trimming and J lost 6 bases; unmatched junction nucleotides: 6. The germline CDR1 and CDR2 sequences are SGHRS and YFSETQ. CDR3 length: 16 amino acids. The CDR3 region has the DNA TGCGCCAGCAGCTTACGACTAGCGGGGGGCGCGGATACGCAGTATTTT. It encodes CASSLRLAGGADTQYF.

A few counts support this clonotype. The V call is TRBV14, the J call TRBJ2-7; no clear D. Germline CDR1 reads SGHDN; CDR2 reads FVKESK. This CDR3 comprises 15 residues. The V gene lost 2 bases and the J gene lost 1 base, with 12 bases spanning the gap. The CDR3 bases are TGTGCCAGCAGCCAATCAAGATACCCTTCCTACGAGCAGTACTTC. Its protein is CASSQSRYPSYEQYF.

This clonotype was observed at least ten times. The rearrangement uses TRBV5-5 and TRBJ1-5; 7 bases are a match to TRBD1. V dropped 1 base and J dropped 7; count of bases not matched to a gene: 5. This CDR3 spans 14 amino acids. Germline lookup yields CDR1 SGHKS and CDR2 YYEKEE (reference sequence). The chain's CDR3 is CASSLTGVEQPQHF. CDR3 DNA: TGTGCCAGCAGCTTGACAGGGGTGGAGCAGCCCCAGCATTTT. Using reference TRBV5-5 and TRBJ1-5 for the parts outside the CDR3, the full variable domain is DAGVTQSPTHLIKTRGQQVTLRCSPISGHKSVSWYQQVLGQGPQFIFQYYEKEERGRGNFPDRFSARQFPNYSSELNVNALLLGDSALYLCASSLTGVEQPQHFGDGTRLSIL.

This clonotype was observed many times. V is TRBV3-1 and J is TRBJ2-7, with a tentative D call TRBD2 (6 bases). In germline, CDR1 is LGHDT, CDR2 YNNKEL (reference sequence). V gave up 3 bases and J gave up 6 bases, with 12 bases separating them. The CDR3 length is 13 residues. Here the CDR3 reads CASSQFEGGEQYF. In DNA form, the CDR3 reads TGTGCCAGCAGCCAGTTTGAGGGAGGCGAGCAGTACTTC.

This clonotype appeared a few times. The chain employs TRBV11-1 and TRBJ1-1; D call uncertain. This CDR3 spans 15 amino acids. Trimming removed 4 bases at V and 1 base at J, with 13 bases between. The germline V gene has CDR1 SGHAT and CDR2 FQDESV (reference sequence). In nucleotides, the CDR3 is TGTGCCAGCAGCTCAGCGGGATTTGGGAACACTGAAGCTTTCTTT. Translating it yields CASSSAGFGNTEAFF.

At least ten counts were recorded for this clonotype. The chain carries TRBV4-2 and TRBJ1-2; 8 nucleotides line up with TRBD1. After removal of 2 bases from V and 2 bases from J, the junction contained 4 bases not matched to a gene. In germline, CDR1 is LGHNA, CDR2 YNFKEQ. The CDR3 has 15 residues. The CDR3 here is CASSQPGQANYGYTF. The CDR3 DNA reads TGTGCCAGCAGCCAACCGGGACAGGCGAACTATGGCTACACCTTC.

Many counts were recorded for this clonotype. CDR3 coding DNA: TGCGCCAGCAGCTCCGTCGTACAGGGTTTCGGGGGGTTCTTC. Translating gives CASSSVVQGFGGFF. The rearrangement joins TRBV5-1 to TRBJ2-1, with D possibly called TRBD1 or TRBD2 (6 bases each). Germline assignment: CDR1 SGHRS and CDR2 YFSETQ. The CDR3 has 14 residues. The ends were cut back, 3 bases at V and 15 bases at J, with 22 bases in the middle.

This clonotype was observed at least ten times. V and J are TRBV12-3 or TRBV12-4 and TRBJ1-5; D is possibly TRBD1 (5 bases). CDR3 size: 16 residues. Trimming removed 6 bases from V and 4 bases from J, with 19 bases in between. The chain's CDR3 is CASSRFRAGRNQPQHF. The CDR3 bases are TGTGCCAGCAGCCGGTTTAGGGCAGGGAGGAATCAGCCCCAGCATTTT.